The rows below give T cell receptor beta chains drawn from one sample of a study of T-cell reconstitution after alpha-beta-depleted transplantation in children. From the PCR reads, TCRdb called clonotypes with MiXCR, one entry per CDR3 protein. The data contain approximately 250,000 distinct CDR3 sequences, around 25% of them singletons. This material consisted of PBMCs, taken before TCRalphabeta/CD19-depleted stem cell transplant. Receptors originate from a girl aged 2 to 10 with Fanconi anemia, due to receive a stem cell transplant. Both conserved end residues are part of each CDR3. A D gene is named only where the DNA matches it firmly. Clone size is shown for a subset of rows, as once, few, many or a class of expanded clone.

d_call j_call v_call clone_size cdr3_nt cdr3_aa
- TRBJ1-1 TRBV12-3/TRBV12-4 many TGTGCCAACTCAGGGGAGGGCACTGAAGCTTTCTTT CANSGEGTEAFF
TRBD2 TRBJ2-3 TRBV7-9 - TGTGCCAGCAGCTTAGTTTTGCGGGAGAACGCAGATACGCAGTATTTT CASSLVLRENADTQYF
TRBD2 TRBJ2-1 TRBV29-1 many TGCAGCGTTGAATTCTCGCTAGCGGGTGAAGTCTTC CSVEFSLAGEVF
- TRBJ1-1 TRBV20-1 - TGCAGTGGAAAAGGCGACATCCTAATCGCTGAAGCTTTCTTT CSGKGDILIAEAFF
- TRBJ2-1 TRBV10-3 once TGTGCCATCAGTGAGTCAGGGGGTTCCTACAATGAGCAGTTCTTC CAISESGGSYNEQFF
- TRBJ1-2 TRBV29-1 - TGCAGCGTTGAAGGTGGGAGGAGTGGCTACACCTTC CSVEGGRSGYTF
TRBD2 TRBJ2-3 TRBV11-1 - TGTGCCAGCAGCTCCCAACCGGGACTAGCGGGAGGAGGAGGTAGCACAGATACGCAGTATTTT CASSSQPGLAGGGGSTDTQYF
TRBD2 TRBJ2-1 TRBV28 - TGTGGCCCTACGAGCGGGAGGGCCTGTGACAATGAGCAGTTCTTC CGPTSGRACDNEQFF
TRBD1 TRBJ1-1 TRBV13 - TGTGCCAGCAGCTTAGGGACAGGGACGCCTGAAGCTTTCTTT CASSLGTGTPEAFF
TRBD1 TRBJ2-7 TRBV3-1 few TGTGCCAGCAGCCAAGGAACGGTTAGGGGGCACGAGCAGTACTTC CASSQGTVRGHEQYF
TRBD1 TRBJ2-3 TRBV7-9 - TGTGCCAGCAGCCCAGGACAGGGACCCACAGATACGCAGTATTTT CASSPGQGPTDTQYF
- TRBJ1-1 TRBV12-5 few TGTGCTAGTGGTTCGTACTCGGGCACTGAAGCTTTCTTT CASGSYSGTEAFF
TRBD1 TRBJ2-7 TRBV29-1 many TGCAGCGTCGCCTTTGACAGGGCCTACGAGCAGTACTTC CSVAFDRAYEQYF
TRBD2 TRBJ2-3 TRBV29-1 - TGCAGCGTCGACTTAGCGGGATGGGCAGATACGCAGTATTTT CSVDLAGWADTQYF
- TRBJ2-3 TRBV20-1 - TGCAGTGCTAGAGATCAGGGTACTAGCACAGATACGCAGTATTTT CSARDQGTSTDTQYF
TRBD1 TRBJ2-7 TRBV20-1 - TGCAGTGCTAAACGGACAGGGGAAGGCGAGCAGTACTTC CSAKRTGEGEQYF
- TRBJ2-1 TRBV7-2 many TGTGCCAGCAGCTCCTTGAATCAGCAGTTCTTC CASSSLNQQFF
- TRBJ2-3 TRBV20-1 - TGCAGTAGGCTAGGACCCCTCACAGATACGCAGTATTTT CSRLGPLTDTQYF
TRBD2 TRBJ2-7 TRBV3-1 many TGTGCCAGCAGCCAAGAAGGTTATGGACTAGCAGTCTTCTACGAGCAGTACTTC CASSQEGYGLAVFYEQYF
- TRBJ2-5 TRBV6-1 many TGTGCCAGCAGTGGCGGCTACGAAGAGACCCAGTACTTC CASSGGYEETQYF
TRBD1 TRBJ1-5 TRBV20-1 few TGCAGTGCTAGATTGACAGGGTGGCACAATCAGCCCCAGCATTTT CSARLTGWHNQPQHF
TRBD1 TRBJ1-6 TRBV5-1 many TGCGCCAGCAGCTCACAGACAGGAGGGGGCTCACCCCTCCACTTT CASSSQTGGGSPLHF
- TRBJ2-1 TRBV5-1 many TGCGCCAGCAGCTTGTCTTCAACGTTTGAGTTCTTC CASSLSSTFEFF
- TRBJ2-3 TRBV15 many TGTGCCACCAGCAGAGATCGGGCAACAGATACGCAGTATTTT CATSRDRATDTQYF
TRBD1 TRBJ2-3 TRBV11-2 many TGTGCCAGCAGCCCCCGGGACAGATTTTTCACAGATACGCAGTATTTT CASSPRDRFFTDTQYF
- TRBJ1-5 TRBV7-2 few TGTGCCAGCAGCCGGGGGGGCAATCAGCCCCAGCATTTT CASSRGGNQPQHF